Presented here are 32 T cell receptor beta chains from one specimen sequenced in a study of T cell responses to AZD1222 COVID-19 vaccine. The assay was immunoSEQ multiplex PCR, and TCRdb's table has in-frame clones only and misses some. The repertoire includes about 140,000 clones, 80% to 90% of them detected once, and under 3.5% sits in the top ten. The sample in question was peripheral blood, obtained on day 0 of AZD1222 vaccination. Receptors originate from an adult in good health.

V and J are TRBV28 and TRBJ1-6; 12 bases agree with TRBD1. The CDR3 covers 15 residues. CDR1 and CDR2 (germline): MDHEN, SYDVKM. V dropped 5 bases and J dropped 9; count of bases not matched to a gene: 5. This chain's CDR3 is CASSPGQGAFSPLHF. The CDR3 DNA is TGTGCCAGCAGTCCGGGACAGGGGGCGTTTTCACCCCTCCACTTT.

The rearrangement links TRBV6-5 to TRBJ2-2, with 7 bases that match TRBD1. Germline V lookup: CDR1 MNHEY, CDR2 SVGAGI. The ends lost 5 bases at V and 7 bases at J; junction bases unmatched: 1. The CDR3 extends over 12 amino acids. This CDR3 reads CASSQGDGELFF. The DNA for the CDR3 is TGTGCCAGCAGTCAGGGGGACGGGGAGCTGTTTTTT.

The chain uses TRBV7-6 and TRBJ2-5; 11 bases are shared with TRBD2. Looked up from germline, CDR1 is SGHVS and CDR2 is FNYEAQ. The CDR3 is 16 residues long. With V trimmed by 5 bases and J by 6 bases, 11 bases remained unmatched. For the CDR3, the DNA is TGTGCCAGCAGCCCAAAGGATGTAGCGGGAGGGAAGACCCAGTACTTC. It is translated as CASSPKDVAGGKTQYF.

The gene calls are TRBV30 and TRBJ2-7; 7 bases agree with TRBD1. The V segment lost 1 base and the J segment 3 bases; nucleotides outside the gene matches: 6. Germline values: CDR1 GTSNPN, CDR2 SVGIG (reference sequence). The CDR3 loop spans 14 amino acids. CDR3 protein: CAWSAGTVRYEQYF. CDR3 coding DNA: TGTGCCTGGAGTGCCGGGACAGTACGCTACGAGCAGTACTTC.

CDR3 sequence (DNA): TGTGCCAGCAGTGAAACCCTCCGACAGGGCTATGGCTACACCTTC. Translation gives CASSETLRQGYGYTF. The chain carries TRBV6-1 and TRBJ1-2, with 7 bases lining up with TRBD1. The CDR3 runs 15 residues. Trimming took 2 bases from V and 4 from J; bases not matched to a gene: 7. Germline CDR1 is MNHNS and CDR2 is SASEGT.

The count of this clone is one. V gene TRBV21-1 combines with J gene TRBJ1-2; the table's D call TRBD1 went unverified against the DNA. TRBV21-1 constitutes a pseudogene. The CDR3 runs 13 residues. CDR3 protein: CASSKGLNYGYTF. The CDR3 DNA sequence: TGTGCCAGCAGCAAAGGGCTTAACTATGGCTACACCTTC.

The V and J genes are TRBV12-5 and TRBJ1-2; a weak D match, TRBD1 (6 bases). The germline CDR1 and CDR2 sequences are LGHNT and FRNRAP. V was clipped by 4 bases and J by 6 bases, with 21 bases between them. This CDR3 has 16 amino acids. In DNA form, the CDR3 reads TGTGCTAGTGGTTCGCCCTCGGACAGACGGAGGCATGGCTACACCTTC. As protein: CASGSPSDRRRHGYTF.

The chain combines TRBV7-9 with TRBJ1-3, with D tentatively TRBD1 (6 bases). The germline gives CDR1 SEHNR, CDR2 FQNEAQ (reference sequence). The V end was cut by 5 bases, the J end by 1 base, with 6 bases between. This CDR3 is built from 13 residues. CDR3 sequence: CASSTGSGNTIYF. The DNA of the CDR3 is TGTGCCAGCAGCACAGGGTCTGGAAACACCATATATTTT.

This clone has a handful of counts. CDR3 bases: TGTGCCAGCAGTGGGCTAGGGACCGTTGATAGCAATCAGCCCCAGCATTTT. As protein: CASSGLGTVDSNQPQHF. This sequence joins TRBV6-1 and TRBJ1-5, with a possible D match to TRBD1 (5 bases). Trimming removed 4 bases from V and 0 bases from J, with 16 bases in between. This CDR3 has 17 residues. Germline V gene sequence: CDR1 MNHNS, CDR2 SASEGT.

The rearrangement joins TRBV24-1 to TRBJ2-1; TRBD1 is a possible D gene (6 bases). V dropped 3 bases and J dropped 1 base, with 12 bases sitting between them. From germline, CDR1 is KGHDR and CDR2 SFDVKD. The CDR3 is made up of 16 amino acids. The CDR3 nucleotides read TGTGCCACCAGTGATACAACCAGGGGATCCTACAATGAGCAGTTCTTC. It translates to CATSDTTRGSYNEQFF.

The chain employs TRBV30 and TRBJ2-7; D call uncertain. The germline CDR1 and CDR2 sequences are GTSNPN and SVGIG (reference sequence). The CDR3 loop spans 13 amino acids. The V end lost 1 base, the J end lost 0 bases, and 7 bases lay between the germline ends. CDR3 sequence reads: CAWSEPVSYEQYF. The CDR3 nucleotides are TGTGCCTGGAGTGAGCCAGTCTCCTACGAGCAGTACTTC.

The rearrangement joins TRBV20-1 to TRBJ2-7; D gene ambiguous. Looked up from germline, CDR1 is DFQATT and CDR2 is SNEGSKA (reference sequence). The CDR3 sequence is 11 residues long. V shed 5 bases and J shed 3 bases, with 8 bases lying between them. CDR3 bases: TGCAGTGCTCGACTGGACTACGAGCAGTACTTC. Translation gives CSARLDYEQYF.

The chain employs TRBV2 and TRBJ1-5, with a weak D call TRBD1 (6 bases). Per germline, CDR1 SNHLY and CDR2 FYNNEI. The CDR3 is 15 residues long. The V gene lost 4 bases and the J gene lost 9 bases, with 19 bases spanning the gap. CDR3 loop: CASSARGGGLGPQHF. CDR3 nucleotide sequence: TGTGCCAGCAGTGCCCGGGGCGGGGGCTTGGGGCCCCAGCATTTT.

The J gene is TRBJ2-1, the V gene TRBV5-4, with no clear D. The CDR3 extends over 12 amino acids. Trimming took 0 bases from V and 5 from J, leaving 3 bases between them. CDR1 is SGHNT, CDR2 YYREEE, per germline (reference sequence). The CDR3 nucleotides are TGTGCCAGCAGCTTGGTTAACAATGAGCAGTTCTTC. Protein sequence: CASSLVNNEQFF.

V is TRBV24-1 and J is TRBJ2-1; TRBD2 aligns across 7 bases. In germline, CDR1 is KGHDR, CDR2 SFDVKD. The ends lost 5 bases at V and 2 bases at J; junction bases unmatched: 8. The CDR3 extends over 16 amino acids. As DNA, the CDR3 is TGTGCCACCAGTGGCACAGCGGGACCTACCTACAATGAGCAGTTCTTC. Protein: CATSGTAGPTYNEQFF.

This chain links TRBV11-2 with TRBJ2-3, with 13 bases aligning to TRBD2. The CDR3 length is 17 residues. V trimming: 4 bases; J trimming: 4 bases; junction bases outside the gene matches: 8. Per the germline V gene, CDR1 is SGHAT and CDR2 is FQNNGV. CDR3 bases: TGTGCCAGCAGCTCGGGGGGGACTAGCGGGAAAGCAGATACGCAGTATTTT. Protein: CASSSGGTSGKADTQYF.

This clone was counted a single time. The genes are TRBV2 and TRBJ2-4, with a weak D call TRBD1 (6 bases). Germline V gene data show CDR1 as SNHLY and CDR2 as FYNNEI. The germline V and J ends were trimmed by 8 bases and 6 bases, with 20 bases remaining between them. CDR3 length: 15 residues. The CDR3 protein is CASAPIGGKRNIQYF. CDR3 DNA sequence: TGTGCCAGCGCCCCAATAGGGGGAAAACGAAACATTCAGTACTTC.

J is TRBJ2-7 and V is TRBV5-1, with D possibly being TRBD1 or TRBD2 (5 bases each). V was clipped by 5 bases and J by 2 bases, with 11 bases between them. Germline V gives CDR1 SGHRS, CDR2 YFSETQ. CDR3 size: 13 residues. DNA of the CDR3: TGCGCCAGCAGGCTGGGGGAGCCCTACGAGCAGTACTTC. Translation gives CASRLGEPYEQYF. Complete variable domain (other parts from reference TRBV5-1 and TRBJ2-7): KAGVTQTPRYLIKTRGQQVTLSCSPISGHRSVSWYQQTPGQGLQFLFEYFSETQRNKGNFPGRFSGRQFSNSRSEMNVSTLELGDSALYLCASRLGEPYEQYFGPGTRLTVT.

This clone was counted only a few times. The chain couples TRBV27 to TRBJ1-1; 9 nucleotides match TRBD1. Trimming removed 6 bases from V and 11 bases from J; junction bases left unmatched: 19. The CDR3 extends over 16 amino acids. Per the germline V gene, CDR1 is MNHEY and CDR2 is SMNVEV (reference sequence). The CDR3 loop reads CASRDTGGGVRPVAFF. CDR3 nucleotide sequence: TGTGCCAGCAGAGACACAGGGGGCGGCGTTCGTCCTGTTGCTTTCTTT.

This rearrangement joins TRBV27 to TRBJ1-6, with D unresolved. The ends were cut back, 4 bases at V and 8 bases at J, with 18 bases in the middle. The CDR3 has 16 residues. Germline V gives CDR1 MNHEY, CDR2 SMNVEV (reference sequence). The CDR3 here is CASSSGPSPGDSPLHF. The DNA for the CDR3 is TGTGCCAGCAGTTCGGGCCCCTCCCCCGGGGATTCACCCCTCCACTTT.

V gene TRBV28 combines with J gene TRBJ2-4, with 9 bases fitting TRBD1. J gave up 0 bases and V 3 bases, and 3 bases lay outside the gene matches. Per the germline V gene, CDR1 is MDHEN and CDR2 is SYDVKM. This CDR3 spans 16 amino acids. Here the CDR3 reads CASSLRQGVAKNIQYF. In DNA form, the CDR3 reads TGTGCCAGCAGTTTGAGACAGGGGGTAGCCAAAAACATTCAGTACTTC.

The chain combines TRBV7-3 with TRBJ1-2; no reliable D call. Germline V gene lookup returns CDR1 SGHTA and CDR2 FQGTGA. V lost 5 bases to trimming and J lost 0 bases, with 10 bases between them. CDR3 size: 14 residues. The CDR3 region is CASSPTRSNYGYTF. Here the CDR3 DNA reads TGTGCCAGCAGCCCGACTAGGTCTAACTATGGCTACACCTTC.

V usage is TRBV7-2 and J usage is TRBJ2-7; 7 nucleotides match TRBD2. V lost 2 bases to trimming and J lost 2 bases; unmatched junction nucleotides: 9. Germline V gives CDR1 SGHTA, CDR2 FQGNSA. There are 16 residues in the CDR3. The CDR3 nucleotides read TGTGCCAGCAGCTTACGATCCAGCGGGGCTCCCTACGAGCAGTACTTC. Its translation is CASSLRSSGAPYEQYF.

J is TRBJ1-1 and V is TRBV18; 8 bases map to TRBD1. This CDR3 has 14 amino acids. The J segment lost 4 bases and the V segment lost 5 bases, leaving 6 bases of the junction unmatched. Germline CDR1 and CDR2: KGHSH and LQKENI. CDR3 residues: CASSTGQGSTEAFF. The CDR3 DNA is TGTGCCAGCTCAACAGGACAGGGATCCACTGAAGCTTTCTTT. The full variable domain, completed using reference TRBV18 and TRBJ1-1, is NAGVMQNPRHLVRRRGQEARLRCSPMKGHSHVYWYRQLPEEGLKFMVYLQKENIIDESGMPKERFSAEFPKEGPSILRIQQVVRGDSAAYFCASSTGQGSTEAFFGQGTRLTVV.

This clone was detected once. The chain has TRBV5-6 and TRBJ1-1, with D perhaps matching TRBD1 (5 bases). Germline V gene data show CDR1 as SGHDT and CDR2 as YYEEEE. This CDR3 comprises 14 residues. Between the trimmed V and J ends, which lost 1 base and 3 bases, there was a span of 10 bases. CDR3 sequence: CASSLRGGDTEAFF. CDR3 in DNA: TGTGCCAGCAGCTTGCGGGGGGGAGACACTGAAGCTTTCTTT.

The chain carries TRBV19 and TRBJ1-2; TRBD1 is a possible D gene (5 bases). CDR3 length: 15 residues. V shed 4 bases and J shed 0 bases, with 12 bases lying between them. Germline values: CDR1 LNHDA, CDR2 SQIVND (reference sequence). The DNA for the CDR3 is TGTGCCAGTAGTAGTCCCAAGACAGCTAACTATGGCTACACCTTC. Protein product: CASSSPKTANYGYTF.

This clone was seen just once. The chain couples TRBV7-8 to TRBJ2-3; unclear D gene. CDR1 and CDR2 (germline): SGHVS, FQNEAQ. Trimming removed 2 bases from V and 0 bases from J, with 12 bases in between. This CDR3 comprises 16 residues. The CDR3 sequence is CASSLLAYPSTDTQYF. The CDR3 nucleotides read TGTGCCAGCAGCTTATTGGCCTACCCTAGCACAGATACGCAGTATTTT.

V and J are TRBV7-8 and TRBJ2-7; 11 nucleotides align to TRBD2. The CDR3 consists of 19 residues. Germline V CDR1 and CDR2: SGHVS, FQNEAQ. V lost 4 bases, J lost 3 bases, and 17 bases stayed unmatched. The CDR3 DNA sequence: TGTGCCAGCAGCTCAACTTTAGCGGGAGGGCCTTTCCTCCACTACGAGCAGTACTTC. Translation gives CASSSTLAGGPFLHYEQYF. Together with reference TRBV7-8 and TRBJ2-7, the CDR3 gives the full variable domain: GAGVSQSPRYKVAKRGQDVALRCDPISGHVSLFWYQQALGQGPEFLTYFQNEAQLDKSGLPSDRFFAERPEGSVSTLKIQRTQQEDSAVYLCASSSTLAGGPFLHYEQYFGPGTRLTVT.

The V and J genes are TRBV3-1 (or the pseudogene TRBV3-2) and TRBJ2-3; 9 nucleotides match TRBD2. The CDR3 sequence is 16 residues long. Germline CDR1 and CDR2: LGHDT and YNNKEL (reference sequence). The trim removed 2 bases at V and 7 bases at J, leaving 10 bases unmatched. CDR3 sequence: CASSQTPGLALNTQYF. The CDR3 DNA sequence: TGTGCCAGCAGCCAAACCCCGGGACTAGCTTTAAATACGCAGTATTTT.

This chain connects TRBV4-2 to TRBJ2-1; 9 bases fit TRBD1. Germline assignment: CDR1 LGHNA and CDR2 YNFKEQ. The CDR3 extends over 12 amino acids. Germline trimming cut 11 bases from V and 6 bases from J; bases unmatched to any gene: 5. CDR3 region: CAAPDRGNEQFF. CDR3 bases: TGTGCCGCTCCGGACAGGGGCAATGAGCAGTTCTTC.

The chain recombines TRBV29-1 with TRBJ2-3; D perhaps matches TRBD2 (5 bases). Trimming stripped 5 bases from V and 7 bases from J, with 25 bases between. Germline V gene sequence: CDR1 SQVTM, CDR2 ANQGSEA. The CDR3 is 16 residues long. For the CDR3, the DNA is TGCAGCGTTCCAGACTCTTCTGGCGGGTATGGGAATACGCAGTATTTT. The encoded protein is CSVPDSSGGYGNTQYF.

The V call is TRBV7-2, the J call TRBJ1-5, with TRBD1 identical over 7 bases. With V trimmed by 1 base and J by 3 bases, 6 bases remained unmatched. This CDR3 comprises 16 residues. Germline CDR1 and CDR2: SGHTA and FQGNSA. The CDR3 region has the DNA TGTGCCAGCAGCTTAGGCGGAGGGGGCTACAATCAGCCCCAGCATTTT. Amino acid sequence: CASSLGGGGYNQPQHF.